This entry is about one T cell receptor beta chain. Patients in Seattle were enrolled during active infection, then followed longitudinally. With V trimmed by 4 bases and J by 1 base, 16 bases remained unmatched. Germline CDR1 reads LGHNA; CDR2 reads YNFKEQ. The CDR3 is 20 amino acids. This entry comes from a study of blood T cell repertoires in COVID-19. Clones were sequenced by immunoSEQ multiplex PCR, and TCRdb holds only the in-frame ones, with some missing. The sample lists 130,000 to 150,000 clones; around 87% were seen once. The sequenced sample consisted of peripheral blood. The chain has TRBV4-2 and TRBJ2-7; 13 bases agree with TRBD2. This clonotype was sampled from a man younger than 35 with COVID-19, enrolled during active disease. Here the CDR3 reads CASSRTSTRLAGGGSYEQYF. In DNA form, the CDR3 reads TGTGCCAGCAGCCGTACTTCCACGAGACTAGCGGGAGGAGGGTCCTACGAGCAGTACTTC.